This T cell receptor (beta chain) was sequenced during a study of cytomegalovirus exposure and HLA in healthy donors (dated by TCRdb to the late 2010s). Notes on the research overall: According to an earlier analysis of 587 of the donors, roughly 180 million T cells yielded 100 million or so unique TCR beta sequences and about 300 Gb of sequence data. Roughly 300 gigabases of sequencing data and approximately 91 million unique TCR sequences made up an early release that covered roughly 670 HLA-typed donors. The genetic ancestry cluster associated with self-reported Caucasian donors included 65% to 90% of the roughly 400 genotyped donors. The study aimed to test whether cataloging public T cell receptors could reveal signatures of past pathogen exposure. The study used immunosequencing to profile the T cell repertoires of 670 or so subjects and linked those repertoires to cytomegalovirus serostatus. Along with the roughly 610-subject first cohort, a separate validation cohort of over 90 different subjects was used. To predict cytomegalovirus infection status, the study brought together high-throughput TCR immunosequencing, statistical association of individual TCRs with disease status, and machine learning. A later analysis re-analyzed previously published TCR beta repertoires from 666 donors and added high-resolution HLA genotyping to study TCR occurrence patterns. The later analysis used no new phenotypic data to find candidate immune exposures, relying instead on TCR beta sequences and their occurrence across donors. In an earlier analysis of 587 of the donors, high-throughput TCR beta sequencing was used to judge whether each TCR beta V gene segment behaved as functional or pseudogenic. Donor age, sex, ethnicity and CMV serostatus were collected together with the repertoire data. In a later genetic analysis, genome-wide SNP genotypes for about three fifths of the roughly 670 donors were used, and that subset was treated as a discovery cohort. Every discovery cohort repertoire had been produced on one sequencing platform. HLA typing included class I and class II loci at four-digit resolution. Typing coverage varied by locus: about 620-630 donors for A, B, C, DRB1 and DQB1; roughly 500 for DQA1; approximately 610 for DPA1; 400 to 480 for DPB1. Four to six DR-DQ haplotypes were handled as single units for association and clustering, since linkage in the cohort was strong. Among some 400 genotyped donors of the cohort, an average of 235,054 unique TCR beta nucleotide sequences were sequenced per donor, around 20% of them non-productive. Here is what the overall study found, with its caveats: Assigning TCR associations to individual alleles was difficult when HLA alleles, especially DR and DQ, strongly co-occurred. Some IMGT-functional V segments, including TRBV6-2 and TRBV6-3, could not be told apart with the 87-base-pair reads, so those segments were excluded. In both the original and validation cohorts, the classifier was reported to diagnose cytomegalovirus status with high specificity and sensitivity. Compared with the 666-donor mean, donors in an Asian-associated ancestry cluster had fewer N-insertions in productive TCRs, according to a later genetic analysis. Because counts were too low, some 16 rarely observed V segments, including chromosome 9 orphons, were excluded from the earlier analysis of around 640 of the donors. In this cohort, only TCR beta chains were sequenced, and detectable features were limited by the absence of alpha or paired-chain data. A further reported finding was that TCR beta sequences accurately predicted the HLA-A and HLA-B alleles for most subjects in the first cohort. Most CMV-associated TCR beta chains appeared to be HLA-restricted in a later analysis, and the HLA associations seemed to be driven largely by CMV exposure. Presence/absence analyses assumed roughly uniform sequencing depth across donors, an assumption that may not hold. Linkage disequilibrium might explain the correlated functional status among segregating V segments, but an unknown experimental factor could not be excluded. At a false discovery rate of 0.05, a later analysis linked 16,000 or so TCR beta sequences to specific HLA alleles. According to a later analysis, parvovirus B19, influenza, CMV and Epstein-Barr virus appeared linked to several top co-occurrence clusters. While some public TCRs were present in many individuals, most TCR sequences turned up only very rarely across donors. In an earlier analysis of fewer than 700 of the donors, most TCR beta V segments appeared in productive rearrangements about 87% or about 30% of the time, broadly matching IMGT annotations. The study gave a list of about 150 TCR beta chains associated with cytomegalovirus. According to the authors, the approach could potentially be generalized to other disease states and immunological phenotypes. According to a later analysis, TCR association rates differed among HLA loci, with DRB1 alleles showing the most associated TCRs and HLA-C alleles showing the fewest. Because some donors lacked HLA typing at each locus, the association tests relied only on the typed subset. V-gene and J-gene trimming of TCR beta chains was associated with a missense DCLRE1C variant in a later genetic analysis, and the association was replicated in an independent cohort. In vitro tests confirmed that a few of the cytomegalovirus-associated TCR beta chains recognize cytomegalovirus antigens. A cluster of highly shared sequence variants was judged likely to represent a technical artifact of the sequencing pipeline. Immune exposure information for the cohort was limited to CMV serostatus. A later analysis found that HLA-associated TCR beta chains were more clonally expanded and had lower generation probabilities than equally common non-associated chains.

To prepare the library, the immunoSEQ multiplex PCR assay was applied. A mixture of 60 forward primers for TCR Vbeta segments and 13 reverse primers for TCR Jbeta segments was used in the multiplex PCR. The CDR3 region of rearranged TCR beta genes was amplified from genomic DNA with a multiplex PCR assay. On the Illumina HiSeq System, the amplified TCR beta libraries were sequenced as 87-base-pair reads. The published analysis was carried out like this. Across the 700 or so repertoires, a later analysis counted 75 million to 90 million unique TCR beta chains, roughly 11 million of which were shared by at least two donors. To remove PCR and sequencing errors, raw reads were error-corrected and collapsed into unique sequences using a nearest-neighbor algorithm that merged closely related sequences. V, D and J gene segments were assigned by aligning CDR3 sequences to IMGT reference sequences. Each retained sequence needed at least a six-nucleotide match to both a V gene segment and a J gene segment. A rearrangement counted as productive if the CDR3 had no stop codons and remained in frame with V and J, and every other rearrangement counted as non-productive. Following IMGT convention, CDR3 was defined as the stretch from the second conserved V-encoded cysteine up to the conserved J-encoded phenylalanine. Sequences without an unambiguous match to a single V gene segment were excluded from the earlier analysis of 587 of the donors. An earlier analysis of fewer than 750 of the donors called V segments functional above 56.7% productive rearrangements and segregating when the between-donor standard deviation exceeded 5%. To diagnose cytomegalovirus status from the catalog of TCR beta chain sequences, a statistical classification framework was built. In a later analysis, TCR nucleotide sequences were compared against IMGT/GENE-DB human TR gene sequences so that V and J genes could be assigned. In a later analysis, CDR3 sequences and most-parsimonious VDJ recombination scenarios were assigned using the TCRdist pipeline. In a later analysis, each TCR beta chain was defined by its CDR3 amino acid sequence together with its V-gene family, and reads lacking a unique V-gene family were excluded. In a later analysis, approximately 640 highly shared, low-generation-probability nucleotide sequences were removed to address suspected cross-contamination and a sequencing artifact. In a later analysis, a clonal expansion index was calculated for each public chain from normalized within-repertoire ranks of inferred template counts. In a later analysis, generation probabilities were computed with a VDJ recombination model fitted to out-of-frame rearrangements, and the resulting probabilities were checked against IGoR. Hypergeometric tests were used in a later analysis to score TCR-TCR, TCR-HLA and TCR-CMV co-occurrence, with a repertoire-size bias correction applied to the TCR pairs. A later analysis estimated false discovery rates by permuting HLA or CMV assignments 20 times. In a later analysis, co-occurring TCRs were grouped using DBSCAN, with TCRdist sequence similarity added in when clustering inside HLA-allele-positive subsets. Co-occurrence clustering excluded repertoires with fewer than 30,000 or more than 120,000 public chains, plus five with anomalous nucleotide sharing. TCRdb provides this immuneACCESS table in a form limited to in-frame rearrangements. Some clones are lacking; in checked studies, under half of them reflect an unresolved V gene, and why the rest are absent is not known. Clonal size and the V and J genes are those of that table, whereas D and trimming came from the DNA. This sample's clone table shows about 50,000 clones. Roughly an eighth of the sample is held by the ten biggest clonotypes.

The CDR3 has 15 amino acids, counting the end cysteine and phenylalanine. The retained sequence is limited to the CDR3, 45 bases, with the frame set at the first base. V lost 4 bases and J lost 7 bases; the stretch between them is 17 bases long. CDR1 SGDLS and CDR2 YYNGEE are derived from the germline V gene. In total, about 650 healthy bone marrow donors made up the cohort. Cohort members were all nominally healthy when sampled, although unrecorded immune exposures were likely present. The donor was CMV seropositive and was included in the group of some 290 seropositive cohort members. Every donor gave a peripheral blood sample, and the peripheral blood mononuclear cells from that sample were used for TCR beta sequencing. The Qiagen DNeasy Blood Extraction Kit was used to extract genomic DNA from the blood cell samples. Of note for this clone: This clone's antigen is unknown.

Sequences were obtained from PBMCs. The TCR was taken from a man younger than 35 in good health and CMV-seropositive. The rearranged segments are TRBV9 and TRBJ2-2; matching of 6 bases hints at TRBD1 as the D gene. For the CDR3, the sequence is CASSQTGNSDGELFF. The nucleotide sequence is TGTGCCAGCAGCCAAACAGGGAATAGTGACGGGGAGCTGTTTTTT.